The 17 T cell receptor beta chains below were found in one sample sequenced in a study of cytomegalovirus exposure and HLA in healthy donors. Researchers ran the PCR with 60 Vbeta and 13 Jbeta primers. This table comes from immunoSEQ multiplex PCR, and its TCRdb copy is limited to in-frame clones, with some not included. The sample shows 150,000 to 200,000 clones, roughly three quarters of them seen only once. Input material: PBMCs. Every receptor here comes from a woman between 50 and 59 years old in good health and CMV-seronegative.

This clone was observed once. The chain links TRBV7-2 to TRBJ1-2, with 9 bases matching TRBD1. Germline CDR1 and CDR2: SGHTA and FQGNSA. V gave up 7 bases and J gave up 3 bases; unmatched junction bases: 6. CDR3 size: 14 residues. As DNA, the CDR3 is TGTGCCAGCATGTACAGGGGGCTACACTATGGCTACACCTTC. Protein product: CASMYRGLHYGYTF.

In DNA, the CDR3 is TGTGCCAGCAGATCCCCCGGGACAGCCTCCTACGAGCAGTACTTC. It encodes CASRSPGTASYEQYF. The J gene is TRBJ2-7, the V gene TRBV27, with TRBD1 identical over 7 bases. V trimming: 6 bases; J trimming: 0 bases; junction bases outside the gene matches: 8. The germline V gene encodes CDR1 MNHEY and CDR2 SMNVEV (reference sequence). The CDR3 contains 15 residues.

The gene calls are TRBV29-1 and TRBJ2-5, with 12 bases lining up with TRBD2. The end of the DNA is better explained by TRBJ2-7, so the J call may be wrong. CDR1 SQVTM and CDR2 ANQGSEA come from the germline V gene. CDR3 length: 13 amino acids. The CDR3 loop reads CSVSSGGAYEQYF. In DNA form, the CDR3 reads TGCAGCGTCTCTAGCGGGGGGGCCTACGAGCAGTACTTC.

The CDR3 nucleotides are TGCGCCAGCAGCCAGCAGACAGGGTATGGCTACACCTTC. Translation gives CASSQQTGYGYTF. The chain combines TRBV5-1 with TRBJ1-2; TRBD1 aligns across 7 bases. Trimming removed 4 bases from V and 5 bases from J; junction bases left unmatched: 5. The germline V gene encodes CDR1 SGHRS and CDR2 YFSETQ. The CDR3 covers 13 residues.

The rearrangement uses TRBV7-6 and TRBJ1-1, with 8 bases identical to TRBD1. This CDR3 spans 18 amino acids. V was pared by 2 bases and J by 0 bases, with 11 bases of the junction left unmatched. Germline CDR1 reads SGHVS; CDR2 reads FNYEAQ. The CDR3 is CASSLSGGQGAMNTEAFF. The CDR3 DNA reads as TGTGCCAGCAGCTTATCGGGAGGACAGGGTGCGATGAACACTGAAGCTTTCTTT.

The gene calls are TRBV7-9 and TRBJ1-4; D call uncertain. This CDR3 region has 16 residues. The V end lost 0 bases, the J end lost 4 bases, and 12 bases lay between the germline ends. Germline V gene sequence: CDR1 SEHNR, CDR2 FQNEAQ (reference sequence). For the CDR3, the DNA is TGTGCCAGCAGCTTAGCCGGGGAACGAGATAATGAAAAACTGTTTTTT. It is translated as CASSLAGERDNEKLFF. The full variable domain, with the rest looked up from reference TRBV7-9 and TRBJ1-4, is DTGVSQNPRHKITKRGQNVTFRCDPISEHNRLYWYRQTLGQGPEFLTYFQNEAQLEKSRLLSDRFSAERPKGSFSTLEIQRTEQGDSAMYLCASSLAGERDNEKLFFGSGTQLSVL.

The chain uses TRBV9 and TRBJ1-1, with D unresolved. The CDR3 spans 13 residues. The germline gives CDR1 SGDLS, CDR2 YYNGEE. The ends were cut back, 5 bases at V and 4 bases at J, with 12 bases in the middle. DNA of the CDR3: TGTGCCAGCAGTCTAGCCGGAATCACTGAAGCTTTCTTT. Translation gives CASSLAGITEAFF. Variable domain in full (rest from reference TRBV9 and TRBJ1-1): DSGVTQTPKHLITATGQRVTLRCSPRSGDLSVYWYQQSLDQGLQFLIQYYNGEERAKGNILERFSAQQFPDLHSELNLSSLELGDSALYFCASSLAGITEAFFGQGTRLTVV.

This chain uses TRBV7-2 with TRBJ1-1; no definite D call. Deletions cut 2 bases from V and 1 base from J, with 14 bases between. CDR3 length equals 16 residues. The germline V gene encodes CDR1 SGHTA and CDR2 FQGNSA. The CDR3: CASSLWGGPSNTEAFF. CDR3 in DNA: TGTGCCAGCAGCTTATGGGGAGGACCATCGAACACTGAAGCTTTCTTT.

The chain links TRBV7-9 to TRBJ2-1; D is possibly TRBD2 (7 bases). The CDR3 consists of 15 residues. Trimming stripped 2 bases from V and 7 bases from J, with 15 bases between. The germline V gene has CDR1 SEHNR and CDR2 FQNEAQ (reference sequence). CDR3 in DNA: TGTGCCAGCAGCTTAAAGGGGGGGCTTAGGAATGAGCAGTTCTTC. Its protein product is CASSLKGGLRNEQFF.

Remarks on this clone: Additional DNA sequences in this sample encode the identical CDR3. The chain has TRBV5-4 and TRBJ2-5, with D possibly being TRBD1 (6 bases). Germline V lookup: CDR1 SGHNT, CDR2 YYREEE (reference sequence). V was trimmed by 1 base and J by 5 bases, leaving 9 bases between them. The CDR3 spans 13 residues. The CDR3 is CASSLKGVETQYF. CDR3 coding DNA: TGTGCCAGCAGCTTGAAGGGGGTTGAGACCCAGTACTTC.

On this clone itself: One junction end disagrees with the germline gene, perhaps due to a read error. The CDR3 bases are TGTGCTAGCAGCCCATCGTTACTAGCGGGAGTAACAGATACGCAGTATTTT. As protein: CASSPSLLAGVTDTQYF. This sequence joins TRBV7-7 and TRBJ2-3, with 11 bases lining up with TRBD2. Germline values: CDR1 SSHAT, CDR2 FNYEAQ (reference sequence). The CDR3 length is 17 residues.

V gene TRBV7-9 combines with J gene TRBJ2-2, with 9 nucleotides matching TRBD1. The ends lost 0 bases at V and 6 bases at J; junction bases unmatched: 11. Germline loops: CDR1 SEHNR, CDR2 FQNEAQ (reference sequence). The CDR3 is 18 amino acids. CDR3 in amino acids: CASSLAYNRDRESGELFF. CDR3 nucleotides: TGTGCCAGCAGCTTAGCGTATAACCGGGACAGGGAGTCCGGGGAGCTGTTTTTT.

This clone has only a few counts. The chain joins TRBV2 to TRBJ1-1, with 8 bases fitting TRBD1. This CDR3 is 15 amino acids long. The germline V gene encodes CDR1 SNHLY and CDR2 FYNNEI. J was trimmed by 1 base and V by 1 base; bases with no gene match: 2. The CDR3 nucleotides are TGTGCCAGCAGTGAAGGACAGGGGTGGAACACTGAAGCTTTCTTT. Translated: CASSEGQGWNTEAFF.

The rearrangement links TRBV29-1 to TRBJ1-2, with D possibly matching TRBD1 (5 bases). The CDR3 runs to 13 residues. Germline loops: CDR1 SQVTM, CDR2 ANQGSEA. V dropped 6 bases and J dropped 0 bases, with 11 bases sitting between them. This CDR3 is CSVLGTSNYGYTF. CDR3 coding DNA: TGCAGCGTCCTGGGGACTTCTAACTATGGCTACACCTTC.

This chain connects TRBV27 to TRBJ2-3, with 7 bases fitting TRBD1. J gave up 0 bases and V 6 bases, and 6 bases lay outside the gene matches. Germline V gene lookup returns CDR1 MNHEY and CDR2 SMNVEV (reference sequence). The CDR3 has 15 amino acids. Here the CDR3 DNA reads TGTGCCAGCAGACACAGGGGATATAGCACAGATACGCAGTATTTT. Amino acid sequence: CASRHRGYSTDTQYF.

The sample holds one count of this clone. The rearrangement links TRBV9 to TRBJ1-3, with D perhaps matching TRBD1 (5 bases). Trimming removed 2 bases at V and 3 bases at J, with 12 bases between. The germline V gene encodes CDR1 SGDLS and CDR2 YYNGEE. This CDR3 spans 15 amino acids. CDR3 bases: TGTGCCAGCAGCGTCGGGGGTACGAGTGGAAACACCATATATTTT. Translated: CASSVGGTSGNTIYF.

The rearrangement uses TRBV5-1 and TRBJ1-4; no firm D call. The V end was cut by 4 bases, the J end by 0 bases, with 16 bases between. In germline, CDR1 is SGHRS, CDR2 YFSETQ. This CDR3 spans 17 amino acids. CDR3 residues: CASSPRGRGSTNEKLFF. In nucleotides, the CDR3 is TGCGCCAGCAGCCCCCGGGGTCGGGGATCAACTAATGAAAAACTGTTTTTT.